A selection of T cell receptor beta chains follows, all from one sample in a study of cytomegalovirus exposure and HLA in healthy donors. Sequencing was performed with immunoSEQ multiplex PCR; in TCRdb, only in-frame clones are kept and a portion is missing. The data contain around 300,000 clones, approximately 84% of them singletons. Material for sequencing was PBMCs. These receptors came from a middle-aged woman in good health and CMV-seropositive. Both conserved end residues are part of each CDR3. D genes are given only for firm matches. Size values are once, few and many counts, or a class for expanded clones, and some rows have none.

abundance | d_gene | j_gene | v_gene | CDR3aa | CDR3nt
. | TRBD1 | TRBJ1-1 | TRBV29-1 | CSVATGGNTEAFF | TGCAGCGTAGCGACAGGGGGAAACACTGAAGCTTTCTTT
. | . | TRBJ1-6 | TRBV30 | CAWRGFRGWGLPYNSPLHF | TGTGCCTGGAGGGGATTCAGGGGTTGGGGTCTCCCCTATAATTCACCCCTCCACTTT
once | . | TRBJ2-1 | TRBV19 | CASSIPGTIYNEQFF | TGTGCCAGTAGTATACCGGGAACGATCTACAATGAGCAGTTCTTC
. | . | TRBJ2-2 | TRBV7-9 | CASSLGYGRGTGELFF | TGTGCCAGCAGCTTAGGTTACGGGAGAGGCACCGGGGAGCTGTTTTTT
. | TRBD2 | TRBJ2-2 | TRBV7-6 | CASSPSGGANTGELFF | TGTGCCAGCAGCCCGTCGGGGGGTGCGAACACCGGGGAGCTGTTTTTT
. | TRBD1 | TRBJ2-1 | TRBV10-3 | CAISGLDRGVWTEQFF | TGTGCCATCAGTGGCCTGGACAGGGGGGTTTGGACTGAGCAGTTCTTC
. | . | TRBJ2-7 | TRBV21-1 | CASSNTGTGGTSGLAGTSYEQYF | TGTGCCAGCAGCAACACCGGGACAGGGGGCACCTCTGGACTAGCGGGTACCTCCTACGAGCAGTACTTC
. | TRBD1 | TRBJ2-3 | TRBV2 | CASKSGGWDTQYF | TGTGCCAGCAAATCAGGGGGCTGGGATACGCAGTATTTT
once | . | TRBJ2-1 | TRBV5-1 | CASSLPWDNNEQFF | TGCGCCAGCAGCCTTCCATGGGACAACAATGAGCAGTTCTTC
. | . | TRBJ1-4 | TRBV27 | CASRSDSLGEKLFF | TGTGCCAGCAGATCGGACAGCCTCGGTGAAAAACTGTTTTTT
. | TRBD1 | TRBJ2-2 | TRBV6-1 | CASSQTGANTGELFF | TGTGCCAGCAGCCAAACAGGGGCGAACACCGGGGAGCTGTTTTTT
. | TRBD2 | TRBJ2-2 | TRBV5-1 | CASSLHGRLNTGELFF | TGCGCCAGCAGCTTGCACGGGAGGTTAAACACCGGGGAGCTGTTTTTT
. | . | TRBJ1-5 | TRBV6-1 | CASRSGGISNQPQHF | TGTGCCAGCAGGTCCGGGGGGATTAGCAATCAGCCCCAGCATTTT
. | . | TRBJ1-1 | TRBV30 | CAWSERGNTEAFF | TGTGCCTGGAGTGAGCGGGGGAACACTGAAGCTTTCTTT
once | . | TRBJ2-2 | TRBV29-1 | CSVVRGGELFF | TGCAGCGTTGTCAGGGGAGGGGAGCTGTTTTTT
. | TRBD1 | TRBJ1-4 | TRBV7-6 | CASSEKIRSRDRGGDEKLFF | TGTGCCAGCAGCGAGAAAATACGGTCCCGGGACAGGGGCGGGGATGAAAAACTGTTTTTT
. | TRBD1 | TRBJ1-4 | TRBV28 | CASSLPQGARGKLFF | TGTGCCAGCAGTTTACCCCAGGGGGCAAGGGGAAAACTGTTTTTT
. | TRBD1 | TRBJ1-3 | TRBV30 | CAWSTGTGGSGNTIYF | TGTGCCTGGAGTACCGGGACAGGGGGCTCTGGAAACACCATATATTTT
. | TRBD2 | TRBJ2-5 | TRBV11-3 | CASSSSGRSETQYF | TGTGCCAGCAGCTCGAGCGGGAGGTCCGAGACCCAGTACTTC
. | TRBD1 | TRBJ1-6 | TRBV28 | CASSTRDRHSPLHF | TGTGCCAGCAGCACCCGGGACAGGCATTCACCCCTCCACTTT
. | TRBD2 | TRBJ2-7 | TRBV18 | CASSHLAGGNYEQYF | TGTGCCAGCTCACATCTAGCGGGAGGGAACTACGAGCAGTACTTC
. | TRBD1 | TRBJ1-4 | TRBV19 | CASSPGQVGNEKLFF | TGTGCCAGTAGTCCCGGACAGGTGGGGAATGAAAAACTGTTTTTT
. | . | TRBJ1-5 | TRBV7-2 | CASSLVLDSPPQHF | TGTGCCAGCAGCTTAGTCCTAGACAGCCCGCCCCAGCATTTT
. | . | TRBJ2-1 | TRBV29-1 | CGVGSVYNEQFF | TGCGGCGTTGGTTCAGTTTACAATGAGCAGTTCTTC
. | . | TRBJ1-2 | TRBV4-3 | CASSQDWGDGYTF | TGCGCCAGCAGCCAAGATTGGGGCGATGGCTACACCTTC
. | TRBD1 | TRBJ1-1 | TRBV28 | CASSPSGQGGPEAFF | TGTGCCAGCAGCCCTAGCGGACAGGGAGGTCCTGAAGCTTTCTTT
few | TRBD1 | TRBJ1-3 | TRBV19 | CASEERQGAHTIYF | TGTGCCAGTGAAGAACGACAGGGTGCACACACCATATATTTT
. | TRBD1 | TRBJ1-2 | TRBV7-9 | CASSSGRDRENYGYTF | TGTGCCAGCAGCTCAGGCCGGGACAGGGAAAACTATGGCTACACCTTC
. | . | TRBJ1-3 | TRBV28 | CASSSQGIQGNTIYF | TGTGCCAGCAGTTCCCAGGGGATTCAAGGAAACACCATATATTTT
. | . | TRBJ1-2 | TRBV2 | CASSEMRQFDYGYTF | TGTGCCAGCAGTGAAATGCGGCAGTTCGACTATGGCTACACCTTC
. | TRBD2 | TRBJ2-1 | TRBV9 | CASSAQREGFEQFF | TGTGCCAGCAGTGCGCAGCGGGAGGGTTTTGAGCAGTTCTTC
once | . | TRBJ1-4 | TRBV30 | CAWSVRVGEKLFF | TGTGCCTGGAGTGTACGGGTGGGTGAAAAACTGTTTTTT
. | TRBD1 | TRBJ1-4 | TRBV27 | CASRDSGTVRGKLFF | TGTGCCAGCAGGGATTCCGGGACAGTGCGTGGAAAACTGTTTTTT
. | . | TRBJ1-2 | TRBV6-5 | CASSRGGRDGYTF | TGTGCCAGCAGCCGCGGGGGTAGGGATGGCTACACCTTC
. | . | TRBJ2-5 | TRBV4-2 | CASSRSSAPKETQYF | TGTGCCAGCAGCCGCTCTAGCGCCCCCAAAGAGACCCAGTACTTC
. | . | TRBJ1-2 | TRBV5-4 | CASSPESYGYTF | TGTGCCAGCAGCCCGGAGTCATATGGCTACACCTTC
. | TRBD1 | TRBJ2-1 | TRBV11-3 | CASSLTGGNYNEQFF | TGTGCCAGCAGCTTAACAGGGGGAAACTACAATGAGCAGTTCTTC
. | . | TRBJ2-7 | TRBV30 | CAWTGPGDYEQYF | TGTGCCTGGACTGGACCGGGAGACTACGAGCAGTACTTC
. | . | TRBJ1-1 | TRBV30 | CAWTPLEGFSTEAFF | TGTGCCTGGACCCCTCTGGAGGGTTTTTCCACTGAAGCTTTCTTT
. | . | TRBJ2-7 | TRBV18 | CASSPRQTYEQYF | TGTGCCAGCTCACCGCGACAGACCTACGAGCAGTACTTC
. | TRBD2 | TRBJ2-1 | TRBV6-5 | CASSVAGGNEQFF | TGTGCCAGCAGCGTAGCGGGAGGGAATGAGCAGTTCTTC
. | TRBD2 | TRBJ2-7 | TRBV7-2 | CASSSLAGLEQYF | TGTGCCAGCAGCTCACTAGCGGGACTCGAGCAGTACTTC